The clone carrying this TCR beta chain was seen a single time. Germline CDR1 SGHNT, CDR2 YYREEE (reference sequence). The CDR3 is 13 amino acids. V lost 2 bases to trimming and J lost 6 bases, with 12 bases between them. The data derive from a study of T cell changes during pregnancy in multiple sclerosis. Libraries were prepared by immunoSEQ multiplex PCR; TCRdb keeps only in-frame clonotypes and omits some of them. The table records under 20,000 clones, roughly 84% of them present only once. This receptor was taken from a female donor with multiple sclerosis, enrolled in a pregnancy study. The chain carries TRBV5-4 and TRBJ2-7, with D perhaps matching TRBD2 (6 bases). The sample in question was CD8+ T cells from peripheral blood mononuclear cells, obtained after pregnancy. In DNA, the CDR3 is TGTGCCAGCAGCTTCACCTTGGGGGGCGAGCAGTACTTC. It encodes CASSFTLGGEQYF.